This T cell receptor beta chain originates from a study of post-analysis software for immune sequencing data. About the research overall: Patients with relapsing-remitting, secondary progressive and progressive-relapsing multiple sclerosis courses were all represented. Notes on the study in general: F measure showed strong co-clustering of same-batch samples. Significantly lower normalized Chao1 diversity was found in patients with multiple sclerosis relative to controls. Included in a set of 5 or 6 TRBV segments more frequent in patients than controls were TRBV5-6, TRBV5-1 and TRBV20-1.

This clonotype has only a few counts. Its antigen is still unknown. At one of its ends the junction is not consistent with the germline gene, which may arise from a read error. The germline V gene encodes CDR1 SGDLS and CDR2 YYNGEE. The CDR3 sequence is 15 residues long. Unique molecular identifiers tagged the TCR beta cDNA libraries. Input amounts of roughly 0.9 to 10 million T cells were used. These gave roughly 500,000 cDNA molecules, so each molecule approximated one T cell. One entry per CDR3 protein, called by TCRdb with MiXCR from the PCR reads. The data show about 210,000 distinct CDR3 sequences, roughly 30% seen once.

This rearrangement joins TRBV9 to TRBJ2-3; possible D gene TRBD2, 6 bases. Input material: blood. The source is a girl aged 2 to 17 with multiple sclerosis. CDR3 in amino acids: CASNVVGRGADTQYF. CDR3 nucleotide sequence: TGTGCCAGCAACGTAGTCGGGAGAGGAGCAGATACGCAGTATTTT. The whole variable domain, filled in from reference TRBV9 and TRBJ2-3, reads DSGVTQTPKHLITATGQRVTLRCSPRSGDLSVYWYQQSLDQGLQFLIQYYNGEERAKGNILERFSAQQFPDLHSELNLSSLELGDSALYFCASNVVGRGADTQYFGPGTRLTVL.